The clone carrying this T cell receptor beta chain has at least ten counts. As yet, its antigen is unknown. This sample is part of a study of a mutant IDH1 vaccine in newly diagnosed glioma. Stated time point: baseline, week 1 (first vaccination visit). As for treatment: pre-vaccination baseline after standard-of-care therapy. New WHO grade 3 or 4 IDH1-mutant, ATRX-lost astrocytomas were present in all donors. Findings and caveats of the study: Pseudoprogression appeared independent of alterations in top peripheral clonotypes. Of the patients, more than 80% had vaccine-induced immune responses.

V gave up 4 bases and J gave up 6 bases; unmatched junction bases: 10. CDR3 length: 15 residues. Germline lookup yields CDR1 SGHKS and CDR2 YYEKEE (reference sequence). The data were produced by immunoSEQ multiplex PCR, yet TCRdb's version contains in-frame clones alone and is incomplete. The sample has 80,000 to 100,000 clones, 82% seen once. The sequenced sample was PBMCs, obtained from a glioma patient treated with radiotherapy, temozolomide or both. The chain recombines TRBV5-5 with TRBJ1-5; 7 bases match TRBD1. The receptor was derived from a man aged 40-55 years with glioma. Some clones in this sample may be carry-over from other donors' samples. CDR3 region: CASSQTGWRGQPQHF. DNA of the CDR3: TGTGCCAGCAGCCAGACAGGGTGGAGAGGTCAGCCCCAGCATTTT.